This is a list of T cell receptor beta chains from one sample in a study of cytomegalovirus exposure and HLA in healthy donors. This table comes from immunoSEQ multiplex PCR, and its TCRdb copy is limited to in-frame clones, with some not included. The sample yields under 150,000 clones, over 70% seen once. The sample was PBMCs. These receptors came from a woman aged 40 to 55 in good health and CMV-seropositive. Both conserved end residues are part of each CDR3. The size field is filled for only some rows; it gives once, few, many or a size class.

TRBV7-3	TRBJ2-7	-	CASSLGLSYEQYF
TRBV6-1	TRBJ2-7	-	CASGVGSSYEQYF
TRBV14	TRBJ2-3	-	CASSQDGGSTDTQYF
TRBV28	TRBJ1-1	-	CASSFRAEAFF
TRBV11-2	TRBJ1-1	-	CASRQSYSDTEAFF
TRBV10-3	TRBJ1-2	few	CAIAGGGSGYGYTF
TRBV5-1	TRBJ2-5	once	CASSLANPGKETQYF
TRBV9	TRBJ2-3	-	CASSQGAAQITQYF
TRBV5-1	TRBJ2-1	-	CASSLAAGVYNEQFF
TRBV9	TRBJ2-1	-	CASGSGTSRFSEQFF
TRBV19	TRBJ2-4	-	CASSNQGGQNIQYF
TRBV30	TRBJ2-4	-	CAWSVQGLNIQYF
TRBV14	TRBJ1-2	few	CASSQQIPGTGTFYGYTF
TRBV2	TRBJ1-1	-	CASSDRTGGSNTEAFF
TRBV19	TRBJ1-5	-	CASTFGVSSNQPQHF
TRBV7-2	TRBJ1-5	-	CASSFPGNNQPQHF
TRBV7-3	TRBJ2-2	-	CASSLEGGGQNTGELFF
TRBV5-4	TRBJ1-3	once	CASSLGDRGPLSSGNTIYF
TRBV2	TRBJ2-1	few	CASGGLGNEQFF
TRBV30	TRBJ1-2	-	CAWSSGVGYTF
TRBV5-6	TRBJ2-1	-	CASSLASTSGVTSYNEQFF
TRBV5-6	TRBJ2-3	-	CASSQDSTGTDTQYF
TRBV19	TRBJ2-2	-	CASRTGNTGELFF
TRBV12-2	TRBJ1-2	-	CASRFQGIYGYTF
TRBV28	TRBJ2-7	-	CASSPTRSIQGHEQYF
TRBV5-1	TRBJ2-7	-	CASSSDGGASSYEQYF
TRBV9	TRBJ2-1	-	CASSVAGGLSSYNEQFF
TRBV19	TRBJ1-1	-	CASRGDTGWFTEAFF
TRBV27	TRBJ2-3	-	CASSLGLAASTDTQYF
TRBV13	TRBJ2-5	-	CASSSGQQETQYF
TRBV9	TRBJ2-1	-	CASNHGGSASYNEQFF
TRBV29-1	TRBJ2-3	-	CSHSGFSTDTQYF
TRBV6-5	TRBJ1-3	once	CASSYAGQGNTIYF
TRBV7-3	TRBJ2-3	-	CASSLSWGLADTQYF
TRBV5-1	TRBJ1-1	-	CASSVARGQMNTEAFF
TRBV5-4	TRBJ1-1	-	CASSQTANTEAFF
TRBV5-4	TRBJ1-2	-	CASSPRTGPYGYTF
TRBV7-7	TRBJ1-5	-	CASSLVVRVWGHDSNQPQHF
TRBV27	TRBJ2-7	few	CASTRQGSYEQYF
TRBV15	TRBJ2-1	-	CATSSDTGILYNEQFF
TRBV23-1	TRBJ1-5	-	CASSQGVRLRPQHF
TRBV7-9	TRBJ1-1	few	CASSTETGGLTEAFF
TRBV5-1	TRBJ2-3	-	CASSWQGGYTDTQYF
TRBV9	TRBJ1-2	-	CASSQLVGGSYYGYTF
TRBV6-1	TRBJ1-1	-	CASSFTQENTEAFF
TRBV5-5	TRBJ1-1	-	CASSLQGYLNTEAFF
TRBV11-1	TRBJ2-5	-	CASSLESSGGRETQYF
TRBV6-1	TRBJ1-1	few	CASSEPWGLTEAFF
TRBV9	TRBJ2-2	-	CASSGKRGVNTGELFF